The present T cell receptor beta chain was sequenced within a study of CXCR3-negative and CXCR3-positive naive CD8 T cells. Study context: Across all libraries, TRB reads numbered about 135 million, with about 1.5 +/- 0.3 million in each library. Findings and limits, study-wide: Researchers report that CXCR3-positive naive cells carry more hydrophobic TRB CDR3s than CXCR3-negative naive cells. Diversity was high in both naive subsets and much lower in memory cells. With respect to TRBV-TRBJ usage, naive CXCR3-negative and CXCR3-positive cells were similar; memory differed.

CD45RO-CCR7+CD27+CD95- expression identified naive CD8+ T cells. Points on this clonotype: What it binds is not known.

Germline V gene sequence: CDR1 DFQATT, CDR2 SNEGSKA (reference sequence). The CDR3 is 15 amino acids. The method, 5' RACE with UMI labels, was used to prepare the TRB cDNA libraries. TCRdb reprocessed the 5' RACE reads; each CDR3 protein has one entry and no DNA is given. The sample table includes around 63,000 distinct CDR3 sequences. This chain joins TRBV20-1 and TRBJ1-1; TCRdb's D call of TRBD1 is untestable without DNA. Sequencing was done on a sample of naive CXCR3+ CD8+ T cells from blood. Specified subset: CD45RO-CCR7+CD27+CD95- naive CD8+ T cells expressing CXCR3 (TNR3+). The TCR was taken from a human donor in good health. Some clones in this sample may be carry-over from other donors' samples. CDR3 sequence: CSASRAVGVNTEAFF.